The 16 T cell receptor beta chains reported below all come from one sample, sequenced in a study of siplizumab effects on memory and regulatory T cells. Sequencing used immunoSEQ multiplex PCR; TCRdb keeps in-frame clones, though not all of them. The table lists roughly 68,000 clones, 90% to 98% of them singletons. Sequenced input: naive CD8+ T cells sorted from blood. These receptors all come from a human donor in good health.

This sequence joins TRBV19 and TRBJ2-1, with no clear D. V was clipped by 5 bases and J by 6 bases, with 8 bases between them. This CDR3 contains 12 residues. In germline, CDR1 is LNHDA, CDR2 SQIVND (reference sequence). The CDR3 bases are TGTGCCAGTAGTTTGGGTGTCAATGAGCAGTTCTTC. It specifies CASSLGVNEQFF. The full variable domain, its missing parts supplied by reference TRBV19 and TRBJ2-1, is DGGITQSPKYLFRKEGQNVTLSCEQNLNHDAMYWYRQDPGQGLRLIYYSQIVNDFQKGDIAEGYSVSREKKESFPLTVTSAQKNPTAFYLCASSLGVNEQFFGPGTRLTVL.

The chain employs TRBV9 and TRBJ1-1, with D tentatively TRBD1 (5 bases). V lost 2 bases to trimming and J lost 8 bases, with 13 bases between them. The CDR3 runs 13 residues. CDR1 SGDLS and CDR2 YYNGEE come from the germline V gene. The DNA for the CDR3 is TGTGCCAGCAGCGTCGGCAGGGACCCCGAAGCTTTCTTT. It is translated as CASSVGRDPEAFF. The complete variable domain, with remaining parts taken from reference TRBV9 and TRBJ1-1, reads DSGVTQTPKHLITATGQRVTLRCSPRSGDLSVYWYQQSLDQGLQFLIQYYNGEERAKGNILERFSAQQFPDLHSELNLSSLELGDSALYFCASSVGRDPEAFFGQGTRLTVV.

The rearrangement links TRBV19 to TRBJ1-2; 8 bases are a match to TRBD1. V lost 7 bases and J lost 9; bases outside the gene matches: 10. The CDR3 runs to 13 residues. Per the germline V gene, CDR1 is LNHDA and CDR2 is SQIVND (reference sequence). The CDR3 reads CASNPTGEERYTF. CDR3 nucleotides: TGTGCCAGTAACCCGACAGGGGAAGAGCGCTACACCTTC. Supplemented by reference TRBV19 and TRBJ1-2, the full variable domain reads DGGITQSPKYLFRKEGQNVTLSCEQNLNHDAMYWYRQDPGQGLRLIYYSQIVNDFQKGDIAEGYSVSREKKESFPLTVTSAQKNPTAFYLCASNPTGEERYTFGSGTRLTVV.

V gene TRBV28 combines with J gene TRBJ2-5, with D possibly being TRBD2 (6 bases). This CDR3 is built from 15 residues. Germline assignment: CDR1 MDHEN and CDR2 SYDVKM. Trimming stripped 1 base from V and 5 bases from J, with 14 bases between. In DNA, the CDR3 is TGTGCCAGCAGTTTATTCGCGCGGGGTGAGGAGACCCAGTACTTC. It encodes CASSLFARGEETQYF.

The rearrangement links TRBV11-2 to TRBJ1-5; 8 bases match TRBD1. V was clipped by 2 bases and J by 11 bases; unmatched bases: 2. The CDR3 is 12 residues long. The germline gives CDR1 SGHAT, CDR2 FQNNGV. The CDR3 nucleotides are TGTGCCAGCAGCTTATACAGGGGGGCCCAGCATTTT. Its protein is CASSLYRGAQHF.

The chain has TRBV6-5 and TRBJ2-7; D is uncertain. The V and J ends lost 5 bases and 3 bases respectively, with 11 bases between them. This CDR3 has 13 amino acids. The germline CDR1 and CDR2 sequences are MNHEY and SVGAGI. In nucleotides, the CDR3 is TGTGCCAGCAGTCGGAAGAGAAACTACGAGCAGTACTTC. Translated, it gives CASSRKRNYEQYF.

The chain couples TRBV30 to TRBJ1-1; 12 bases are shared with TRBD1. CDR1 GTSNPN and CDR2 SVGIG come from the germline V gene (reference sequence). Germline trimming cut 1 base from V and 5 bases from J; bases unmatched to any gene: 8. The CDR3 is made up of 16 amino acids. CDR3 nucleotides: TGTGCCTGGAGTGAGCACCCGGGACAGGGGGCAACTGAAGCTTTCTTT. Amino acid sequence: CAWSEHPGQGATEAFF.

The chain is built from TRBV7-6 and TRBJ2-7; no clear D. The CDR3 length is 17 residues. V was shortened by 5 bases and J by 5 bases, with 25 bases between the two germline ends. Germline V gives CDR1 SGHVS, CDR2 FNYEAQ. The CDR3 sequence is CASSLSAPLGSPDEQYF. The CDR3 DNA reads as TGTGCCAGCAGCCTATCCGCCCCGCTTGGTTCCCCCGACGAGCAGTACTTC.

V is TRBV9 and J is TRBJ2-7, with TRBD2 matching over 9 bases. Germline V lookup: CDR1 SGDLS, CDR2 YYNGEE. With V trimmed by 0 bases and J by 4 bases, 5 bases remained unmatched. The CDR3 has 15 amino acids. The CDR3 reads CASSVASAGGYEQYF. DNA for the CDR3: TGTGCCAGCAGCGTAGCATCAGCGGGGGGATACGAGCAGTACTTC.

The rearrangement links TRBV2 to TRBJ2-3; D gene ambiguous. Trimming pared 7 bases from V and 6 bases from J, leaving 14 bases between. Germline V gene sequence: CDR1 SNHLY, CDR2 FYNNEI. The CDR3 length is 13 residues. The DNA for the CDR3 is TGTGCCAGCATCGGAGCCCCCGGGGATACGCAGTATTTT. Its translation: CASIGAPGDTQYF.

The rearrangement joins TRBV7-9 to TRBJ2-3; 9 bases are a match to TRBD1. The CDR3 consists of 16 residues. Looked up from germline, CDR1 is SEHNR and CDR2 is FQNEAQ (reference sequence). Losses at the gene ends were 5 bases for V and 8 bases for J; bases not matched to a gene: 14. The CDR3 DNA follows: TGTGCCAGCAGCCCAAGAGACAGGGGGAGCATGGGTACGCAGTATTTT. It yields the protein CASSPRDRGSMGTQYF.

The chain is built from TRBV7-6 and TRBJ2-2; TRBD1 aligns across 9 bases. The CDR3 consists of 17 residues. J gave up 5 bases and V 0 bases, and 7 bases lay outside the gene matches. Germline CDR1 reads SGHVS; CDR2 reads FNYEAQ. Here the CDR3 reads CASSLASGQGETGELFF. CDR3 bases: TGTGCCAGCAGCTTAGCGTCGGGACAGGGTGAAACCGGGGAGCTGTTTTTT.

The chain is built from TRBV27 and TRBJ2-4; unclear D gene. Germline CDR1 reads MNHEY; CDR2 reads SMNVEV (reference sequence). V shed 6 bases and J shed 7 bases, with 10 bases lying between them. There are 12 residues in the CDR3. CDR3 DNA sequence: TGTGCCAGCAGGGGGATTTCGAACATTCAGTACTTC. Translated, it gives CASRGISNIQYF.

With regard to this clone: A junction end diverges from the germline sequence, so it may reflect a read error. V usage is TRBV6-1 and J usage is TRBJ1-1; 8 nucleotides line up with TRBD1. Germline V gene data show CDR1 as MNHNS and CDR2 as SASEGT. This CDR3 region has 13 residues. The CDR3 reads CASRLTGDTEVFF. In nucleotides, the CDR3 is TGTGCCAGCAGACTGACAGGGGACACTGAAGTTTTCTTT.

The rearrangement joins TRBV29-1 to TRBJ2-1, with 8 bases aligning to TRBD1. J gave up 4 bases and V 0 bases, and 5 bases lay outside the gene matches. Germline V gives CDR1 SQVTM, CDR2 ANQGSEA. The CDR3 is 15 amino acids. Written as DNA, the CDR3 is TGCAGCGTTGAAGACTGGCAGGGGGCTTACAATGAGCAGTTCTTC. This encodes CSVEDWQGAYNEQFF.

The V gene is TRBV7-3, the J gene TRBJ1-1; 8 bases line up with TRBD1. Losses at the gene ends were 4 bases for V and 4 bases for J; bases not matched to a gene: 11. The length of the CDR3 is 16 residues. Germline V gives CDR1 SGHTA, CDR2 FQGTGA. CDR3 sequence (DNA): TGTGCCAGCAGCTCAGAGGCAGGGGGCATGGGCACTGAAGCTTTCTTT. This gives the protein CASSSEAGGMGTEAFF.